The present entry profiles one T cell receptor beta chain with its context. Only a few counts were recorded for this clone. Its antigen is not yet known. Nothing much larger sits one base from this clone, and base qualities are not available. This entry belongs to a study of cytomegalovirus exposure and HLA in healthy donors (dated by TCRdb to about 2017). Broadly, across the study: According to an earlier analysis of 550 to 750 of the donors, 150 million to 200 million T cells yielded 120 million or so unique TCR beta sequences and about 300 Gb of sequence data. The study profiled the T cell repertoires of under 700 subjects by immunosequencing and related them to cytomegalovirus serostatus. Donor age, sex, ethnicity and CMV serostatus were collected together with the repertoire data. The later analysis used no new phenotypic data to find candidate immune exposures, relying instead on TCR beta sequences and their occurrence across donors. All discovery cohort repertoires had been generated on a single sequencing platform. Roughly 300 gigabases of sequencing data and approximately 84 million unique TCR sequences were included in an early release covering about 600 HLA-typed donors. Both class I and class II loci were covered by HLA typing, at four-digit resolution. Typing coverage differed by locus: A, B, C, DRB1 and DQB1 were typed in about 620-640 donors, DQA1 in about 560, DPA1 in around 580, and DPB1 in just under 490. An earlier analysis of around 580 of the donors used high-throughput TCR beta sequencing to judge whether each TCR beta V gene segment behaved as functional or pseudogenic. High-throughput TCR immunosequencing, statistical association of individual TCRs with disease status, and machine learning were combined to predict cytomegalovirus infection status. Besides the first cohort of about 730 subjects, a separate validation cohort made up of 120 different subjects was used. Of the roughly 390 genotyped donors, 65% to 90% fell in the genetic ancestry cluster associated with self-reported Caucasian donors. A later genetic analysis took genome-wide SNP genotypes for about three fifths of the 666 donors and used that subset as a discovery cohort. The study was designed to test whether signatures of past pathogen exposure could be identified by cataloging public T cell receptors. A later analysis re-examined previously published TCR beta repertoires from about 700 donors and added high-resolution HLA genotyping to investigate patterns of TCR occurrence. Across 398 genotyped donors of the cohort, an average of about 200,000 unique TCR beta nucleotide sequences per donor were sequenced, and roughly a sixth of those sequences were non-productive. Five DR-DQ haplotypes were handled as single units for association and clustering because linkage in the cohort was strong.

To prepare the library, the immunoSEQ multiplex PCR assay was applied. A mixture of 60 forward primers for TCR Vbeta segments and 13 reverse primers for TCR Jbeta segments was used in the multiplex PCR. Amplification of the CDR3 region of rearranged TCR beta genes was performed with a multiplex PCR assay on genomic DNA. Amplified TCR beta libraries were sequenced as 87-base-pair reads on the Illumina HiSeq System. Regarding the original processing steps: A later analysis counted about 82 million unique TCR beta chains across the 670 or so repertoires, and 10 million to 11 million of these chains were shared by at least two donors. To remove PCR and sequencing errors, raw reads were error-corrected and collapsed into unique sequences using a nearest-neighbor algorithm that merged closely related sequences. Alignment of CDR3 sequences to IMGT reference sequences was used to assign V, D and J gene segments. For a sequence to be retained, a match of at least six nucleotides to both a V gene segment and a J gene segment was required. Rearrangements were called productive when the CDR3 lacked stop codons and stayed in frame with V and J; all others were non-productive. CDR3 was defined according to IMGT convention as the region running from the second conserved V-encoded cysteine to the conserved J-encoded phenylalanine. The earlier analysis of 450 to 750 of the donors excluded any sequence lacking an unambiguous match to a single V gene segment. In an earlier analysis of 587 of the donors, V segments were called functional above 56.7% productive rearrangements and were called segregating when the between-donor standard deviation exceeded 5%. A statistical classification framework was developed to diagnose cytomegalovirus status using the catalog of TCR beta chain sequences. In a later analysis, TCR nucleotide sequences were compared against IMGT/GENE-DB human TR gene sequences so that V and J genes could be assigned. In a later analysis, CDR3 sequences and most-parsimonious VDJ recombination scenarios were assigned using the TCRdist pipeline. A later analysis defined each TCR beta chain by its CDR3 amino acid sequence plus V-gene family, and excluded reads lacking a unique V-gene family. As a way to deal with suspected cross-contamination and a sequencing artifact, a later analysis dropped approximately 570 nucleotide sequences that were highly shared and had low generation probability. A later analysis calculated a clonal expansion index for each public chain from normalized within-repertoire ranks of inferred template counts. A later analysis computed generation probabilities with a VDJ recombination model fitted to out-of-frame rearrangements, and checked the results against IGoR. In a later analysis, hypergeometric tests were used to score TCR-TCR, TCR-HLA and TCR-CMV co-occurrence, with a repertoire-size bias correction applied to TCR pairs. False discovery rates were estimated in a later analysis by permuting HLA or CMV assignments 20 times. In a later analysis, co-occurring TCRs were grouped with DBSCAN, and TCRdist sequence similarity was added when clustering was performed within HLA-allele-positive subsets. Repertoires with fewer than 30,000 or more than 120,000 public chains, plus five repertoires with anomalous nucleotide sharing, were excluded from co-occurrence clustering. The table was pulled from immuneACCESS by TCRdb, which kept in-frame rearrangements only. Such tables lose some clones; where checked, under half of the loss comes from unresolved V genes, and the rest has no known cause. V and J calls and clone size are as listed in that table; D and trimming were resolved from the DNA. A total of fewer than 150,000 clones appear in this sample, roughly 70% of them only once. The top ten clonotypes cover roughly 3.1% of the sample.

Results the study describes overall, beyond this receptor: It was suggested by the authors that the approach could potentially be generalized to other disease states and immunological phenotypes. Presence/absence analyses assumed roughly uniform sequencing depth across donors, an assumption that may not hold. A later analysis found that HLA-associated TCR beta chains were more clonally expanded and had lower generation probabilities than equally common non-associated chains. A later analysis associated about 17,000 TCR beta sequences with specific HLA alleles at a false discovery rate of 0.05. According to a later analysis, TCR association rates differed among HLA loci, with DRB1 alleles showing the most associated TCRs and HLA-C alleles showing the fewest. A cluster of highly shared sequence variants was judged likely to represent a technical artifact of the sequencing pipeline. The only immune exposure information available for the cohort was CMV serostatus. Most CMV-associated TCR beta chains appeared to be HLA-restricted in a later analysis, and the HLA associations seemed to be driven largely by CMV exposure. In an earlier analysis of approximately 600 of the donors, most TCR beta V segments were observed in productive rearrangements about 87% or about 30% of the time, broadly matching IMGT annotations. Three of the identified cytomegalovirus-associated TCR beta chains were confirmed in vitro to be specific for cytomegalovirus antigens. Correlated functional status among segregating V segments might reflect linkage disequilibrium, but an unknown experimental factor could not be ruled out. Strong co-occurrence of HLA alleles, especially DR and DQ, made assigning TCR associations to individual alleles difficult. Cytomegalovirus status was reported to be diagnosed by the classifier with high specificity and sensitivity in both the original and validation cohorts. Compared with the approximately 600-donor mean, donors in an Asian-associated ancestry cluster had fewer N-insertions in productive TCRs, according to a later genetic analysis. The cohort was sequenced for TCR beta chains only, and without alpha or paired-chain data the features that could be detected were limited. A later analysis reported that several top co-occurrence clusters appeared linked to parvovirus B19, influenza, CMV and Epstein-Barr virus. Because the 87-base-pair reads could not distinguish some IMGT-functional V segments, including TRBV6-2 and TRBV6-3, those segments were excluded. V-gene and J-gene trimming of TCR beta chains was associated with a missense DCLRE1C variant in a later genetic analysis, and the association was replicated in an independent cohort. A further reported finding was that TCR beta sequences accurately predicted the HLA-A and HLA-B alleles for most subjects in the first cohort. The study gave a list of 150 to 200 TCR beta chains associated with cytomegalovirus. The earlier analysis of a few hundred of the donors excluded over 15 rarely observed V segments, including chromosome 9 orphons, because counts were too low. Because HLA typing was missing for some donors at each locus, association tests included only the typed subset. Most TCR sequences were seen in very few donors, while some public TCRs were found in many individuals.

CDR1 and CDR2 are drawn from the germline V gene: SGHTA, FQGNSA. The germline V end is reduced by 1 base and the J end by 2 bases; junction bases left unmatched: 2. Including cysteine and phenylalanine, the CDR3 has 15 amino acids. The entry retains the CDR3 DNA only, 45 bases that are in frame from base 1. The cohort was made up of under 800 healthy bone marrow donors. At the time of sampling, every cohort member was nominally healthy, though immune exposures that went unrecorded were likely present. The donor tested CMV seronegative and was one of the 352 seronegative cohort members. A peripheral blood sample was provided by each donor, and peripheral blood mononuclear cells were used for TCR beta sequencing. Genomic DNA extraction from the blood cell samples was performed with the Qiagen DNeasy Blood Extraction Kit.

This sequence was found in a man aged 30 to 39 in good health and CMV-seronegative. Material: PBMCs. Recombination joined TRBV7-2 with TRBJ1-3; the junction holds 7 bases that match TRBD1. The DNA is TGTGCCAGCAGCTTAGAGACAGGGCCTGGAAACACCATATATTTT. Its protein product is CASSLETGPGNTIYF.